Listed here are 16 T cell receptor beta chains from one sample, sequenced in a study of blood T cell repertoires in COVID-19. TCRdb keeps only in-frame clones here, not all; method: immunoSEQ multiplex PCR. The sample has 200,000 to 250,000 clones; approximately 90% are singletons. The sequenced material came from peripheral blood. All receptors derive from a woman between 18 and 29 years old who had recovered from COVID-19.

This clone was counted once. This sequence joins TRBV7-6 and TRBJ2-1; weak D call: TRBD2 (6 bases). Germline V gene lookup returns CDR1 SGHVS and CDR2 FNYEAQ. The CDR3 is made up of 19 amino acids. The germline V and J ends were trimmed by 3 bases and 1 base, with 22 bases remaining between them. Written as DNA, the CDR3 is TGTGCCAGCAGCTTCCCCCCCAGAGGCGGGGAAAGGTCCTACAATGAGCAGTTCTTC. Its translation: CASSFPPRGGERSYNEQFF.

The chain joins TRBV11-2 to TRBJ2-1; 14 bases fit TRBD2. Looked up from germline, CDR1 is SGHAT and CDR2 is FQNNGV. The CDR3 is made up of 17 amino acids. V shed 1 base and J 4 bases; nucleotides not matched to a gene: 3. The CDR3 region has the DNA TGTGCCAGCAGCTTAGGGACTAGCGGGGGGTATTACAATGAGCAGTTCTTC. Its protein product is CASSLGTSGGYYNEQFF.

This chain connects TRBV7-6 to TRBJ2-3, with TRBD1 matching over 9 bases. The junction had 5 bases not matched to a gene; V was cut back by 4 bases and J by 3 bases. Germline-derived CDR1 and CDR2 are SGHVS and FNYEAQ. The CDR3 runs 15 residues. The CDR3 loop reads CASSSTGGSTDTQYF. The DNA for the CDR3 is TGTGCCAGCAGCTCCACAGGGGGCAGTACAGATACGCAGTATTTT.

The chain couples TRBV13 to TRBJ2-7; 7 bases line up with TRBD2. Germline CDR1 and CDR2: PRHDT and FYEKMQ (reference sequence). The CDR3 has 14 residues. V trimming: 3 bases; J trimming: 4 bases; junction bases outside the gene matches: 6. CDR3 sequence reads: CASSFGRSRYEQYF. CDR3 coding DNA: TGTGCCAGCAGCTTCGGGAGGTCTAGATACGAGCAGTACTTC.

The V call is TRBV11-1, the J call TRBJ2-7; 9 nucleotides align to TRBD2. Germline CDR1 and CDR2: SGHAT and FQDESV (reference sequence). This CDR3 region has 15 residues. V dropped 2 bases and J dropped 0; count of bases not matched to a gene: 2. The CDR3 coding sequence is TGTGCCAGCAGCTTACTTAGCGGGAGCTCCTACGAGCAGTACTTC. Encoded protein: CASSLLSGSSYEQYF.

This clone was seen once. The chain joins TRBV6-5 to TRBJ1-6, with TRBD1 matching over 8 bases. The length of the CDR3 is 13 residues. V was clipped by 11 bases and J by 9 bases; unmatched bases: 9. CDR1 is MNHEY, CDR2 SVGAGI, per germline. CDR3 sequence reads: CAGGGQGGSPLHF. The CDR3 DNA is TGTGCCGGGGGAGGACAGGGCGGTTCACCCCTCCACTTT.

The rearrangement joins TRBV11-2 to TRBJ1-1, with 8 bases fitting TRBD1. Trimming removed 5 bases from V and 5 bases from J; junction bases left unmatched: 10. The CDR3 covers 15 residues. CDR1 is SGHAT, CDR2 FQNNGV, per germline. The CDR3 DNA follows: TGTGCCAGCAGCCAAACAGGGGGGGTCTTAACTGAAGCTTTCTTT. Translated, it gives CASSQTGGVLTEAFF.

This sequence joins TRBV29-1 and TRBJ2-2; D gene uncertain. The CDR3 loop spans 10 amino acids. The germline V gene encodes CDR1 SQVTM and CDR2 ANQGSEA. V lost 5 bases and J lost 6, with 4 bases in between. CDR3 protein: CSVLAGELFF. The CDR3 nucleotides are TGCAGCGTTCTCGCCGGGGAGCTGTTTTTT.

This clone was seen just once. The CDR3 DNA sequence: TGTGCCAGCAGCTTGCCCAGGGGGCTCGGCTACACCTTC. Translating gives CASSLPRGLGYTF. The V call is TRBV7-9, the J call TRBJ1-2, with 8 bases identical to TRBD1. The CDR3 runs 13 residues. Germline CDR1 reads SEHNR; CDR2 reads FQNEAQ (reference sequence). J lost 8 bases, V lost 3 bases, and 5 bases had no gene match. Full variable domain (rest looked up from reference TRBV7-9 and TRBJ1-2): DTGVSQNPRHKITKRGQNVTFRCDPISEHNRLYWYRQTLGQGPEFLTYFQNEAQLEKSRLLSDRFSAERPKGSFSTLEIQRTEQGDSAMYLCASSLPRGLGYTFGSGTRLTVV.

This chain uses TRBV12-3 or TRBV12-4 with TRBJ1-1, with unresolved D. Trimming stripped 2 bases from V and 1 base from J, with 5 bases between. The CDR3 is made up of 13 amino acids. The chain's CDR3 is CASSLNRNTEAFF. DNA for the CDR3: TGTGCCAGCAGTTTAAACAGGAACACTGAAGCTTTCTTT.

This clone was counted once. V is TRBV6-6 and J is TRBJ2-3; 9 bases agree with TRBD2. The CDR3 runs to 12 residues. Germline CDR1 and CDR2: MNHNY and SVGAGI (reference sequence). Losses at the gene ends were 5 bases for V and 13 bases for J; bases not matched to a gene: 7. The CDR3 DNA reads TGTGCCAGCAGTCGATCTAGCGGGAAGGAGTATTTT. Protein product: CASSRSSGKEYF.

The chain employs TRBV19 and TRBJ1-1; D not certain. The germline CDR1 and CDR2 sequences are LNHDA and SQIVND (reference sequence). With 4 bases removed from V and 6 bases from J, the gap between germline ends came to 6 bases. There are 11 residues in the CDR3. The CDR3 nucleotides are TGTGCCAGTAGTAACGGGGCTGAAGCTTTCTTT. The encoded protein is CASSNGAEAFF.

The gene calls are TRBV11-2 and TRBJ2-7; D may be TRBD2 (5 bases). V lost 8 bases and J lost 4, with 15 bases in between. CDR1 is SGHAT, CDR2 FQNNGV, per germline. The CDR3 is 13 residues long. In nucleotides, the CDR3 is TGTGCCAGCGCCTCGGGGTACCCTTACGAGCAGTACTTC. Protein sequence: CASASGYPYEQYF.

The sample holds one count of this clone. The V gene is TRBV27, the J gene TRBJ1-1, with TRBD1 identical over 8 bases. Losses at the gene ends were 5 bases for V and 0 bases for J; bases not matched to a gene: 8. The CDR3 loop spans 16 amino acids. Per germline, CDR1 MNHEY and CDR2 SMNVEV (reference sequence). The CDR3 DNA follows: TGTGCCAGCAGTCCGAGACAGGGGCTTGTGAACACTGAAGCTTTCTTT. Its translation is CASSPRQGLVNTEAFF.

The rearrangement links TRBV18 to TRBJ2-1, with TRBD2 matching 9 bases. The CDR3 covers 16 residues. Germline V gives CDR1 KGHSH, CDR2 LQKENI. Trimming removed 2 bases from V and 8 bases from J; junction bases left unmatched: 10. CDR3 sequence (DNA): TGTGCCAGCTCACCAAAGACTAGCGGTCTCCGGGATGAGCAGTTCTTC. This translates into CASSPKTSGLRDEQFF.

The J gene is TRBJ2-7, the V gene TRBV19; 9 nucleotides align to TRBD1. Germline assignment: CDR1 LNHDA and CDR2 SQIVND (reference sequence). The length of the CDR3 is 19 residues. V was clipped by 7 bases and J by 1 base; unmatched bases: 20. The CDR3 region is CASTALALGSGQGSYEQYF. CDR3 bases: TGTGCCAGTACCGCCCTGGCTCTTGGATCGGGACAGGGTTCCTACGAGCAGTACTTC.